Listed below are T cell receptor beta chains from one sample, sequenced in a study of graft-versus-host responses after intestinal transplantation. Only in-frame clones appear in the TCRdb table, and some are missing; sequencing was by immunoSEQ multiplex PCR. Of roughly 36,000 clones listed, roughly 87% were seen once; the top ten hold about 20%. Sample: ileum tissue, taken 200 to 210 days after intestinal transplant. The receptors stem from a human patient who received an intestinal transplant, so some T cells may come from the graft donor. Each CDR3 is given with its conserved first and last residue. A D gene is named only where the DNA matches it firmly. Only some rows state a clone size, as once, few, many or a class for expanded clones.

D: TRBD1
V: TRBV15
length: 14
size: NA
J: TRBJ1-2
CDR3: CATSRPGTAYGYTF
DNA: TGTGCCACCAGCAGACCAGGGACAGCTTATGGCTACACCTTC

D: TRBD1
V: TRBV7-9
length: 15
size: NA
J: TRBJ2-1
CDR3: CASRPGQGAYNEQFF
DNA: TGTGCCAGCAGACCTGGACAGGGGGCTTACAATGAGCAGTTCTTC

D: TRBD1
V: TRBV6-4
length: 16
size: NA
J: TRBJ1-5
CDR3: CASSVRTGGGNQPQHF
DNA: TGTGCCAGCAGTGTGAGGACAGGGGGCGGCAATCAGCCCCAGCATTTT

D: NA
V: TRBV6-4
length: 13
size: NA
J: TRBJ2-5
CDR3: CASSPQDQETQYF
DNA: TGTGCCAGCAGTCCTCAGGACCAAGAGACCCAGTACTTC

D: TRBD1
V: TRBV28
length: 12
size: NA
J: TRBJ1-2
CDR3: CASSDRGYGYTF
DNA: TGTGCCAGCAGTGACAGGGGCTATGGCTACACCTTC

D: NA
V: TRBV6-5
length: 14
size: NA
J: TRBJ2-2
CDR3: CASTRFANTGELFF
DNA: TGTGCCAGCACGCGGTTCGCGAACACCGGGGAGCTGTTTTTT

D: NA
V: TRBV7-9
length: 12
size: NA
J: TRBJ2-5
CDR3: CASSLSAETQYF
DNA: TGTGCCAGCAGCTTATCAGCAGAGACCCAGTACTTC

D: NA
V: TRBV28
length: 15
size: few
J: TRBJ2-3
CDR3: CASSLLGGRTDTQYF
DNA: TGTGCCAGCAGTTTGTTGGGCGGTCGCACAGATACGCAGTATTTT

D: NA
V: TRBV2
length: 15
size: NA
J: TRBJ1-6
CDR3: CASHGGSSYNSPLHF
DNA: TGTGCCAGCCACGGGGGGAGCTCCTATAATTCACCCCTCCACTTT

D: TRBD1
V: TRBV6-5
length: 15
size: NA
J: TRBJ1-6
CDR3: CASSYTQGAHSPLHF
DNA: TGTGCCAGCAGTTACACACAGGGGGCCCATTCACCCCTCCACTTT

D: TRBD1
V: TRBV7-6
length: 15
size: few
J: TRBJ2-7
CDR3: CASSLSDRGLDEQYF
DNA: TGTGCCAGCAGCCTGTCGGACAGGGGTCTGGACGAGCAGTACTTC

D: NA
V: TRBV29-1
length: 13
size: few
J: TRBJ1-4
CDR3: CSVEWQGHEKLFF
DNA: TGCAGCGTTGAATGGCAAGGGCATGAAAAACTGTTTTTT

D: NA
V: TRBV5-1
length: 14
size: NA
J: TRBJ1-1
CDR3: CASRGGTIDTEAFF
DNA: TGCGCCAGCCGGGGGGGGACGATCGACACTGAAGCTTTCTTT

D: NA
V: TRBV6-5
length: 13
size: few
J: TRBJ2-7
CDR3: CASSWTATYEQYF
DNA: TGTGCCAGCAGTTGGACGGCAACCTACGAGCAGTACTTC

D: NA
V: TRBV7-6
length: 14
size: NA
J: TRBJ2-3
CDR3: CASSRSGPLDTQYF
DNA: TGTGCCAGCAGCCGCTCGGGTCCCTTAGATACGCAGTATTTT

D: NA
V: TRBV2
length: 12
size: NA
J: TRBJ1-5
CDR3: CASRQAWGSQHF
DNA: TGTGCCAGCAGACAGGCTTGGGGGTCCCAGCATTTT